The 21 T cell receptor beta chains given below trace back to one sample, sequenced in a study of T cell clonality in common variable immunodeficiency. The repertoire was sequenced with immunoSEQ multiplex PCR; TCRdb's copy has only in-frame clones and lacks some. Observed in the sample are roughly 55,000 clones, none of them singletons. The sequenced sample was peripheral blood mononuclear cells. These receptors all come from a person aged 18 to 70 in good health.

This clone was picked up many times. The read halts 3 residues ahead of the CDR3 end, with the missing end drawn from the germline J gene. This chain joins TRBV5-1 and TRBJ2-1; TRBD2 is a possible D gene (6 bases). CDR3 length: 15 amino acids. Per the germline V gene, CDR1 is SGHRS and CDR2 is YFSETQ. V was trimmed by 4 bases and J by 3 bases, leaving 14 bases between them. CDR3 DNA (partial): TGCGCCAGCAGCGGTGGGACTGGAGGCTACAATGAG. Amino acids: CASSGGTGGYNE. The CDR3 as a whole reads CASSGGTGGYNEQFF.

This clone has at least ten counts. Incomplete CDR3 DNA: TGTGCCAGTAGCAACACAGGGAGGTGGGATCAGCCC. Translating it yields CASSNTGRWDQP. The CDR3, in full, reads CASSNTGRWDQPQHF. This chain joins TRBV19 and TRBJ1-5; maybe TRBD1 (6 bases). Sequencing ends 3 residues short of the CDR3 end; the germline J gene provides the rest. The V end was cut by 6 bases, the J end by 5 bases, with 17 bases between. CDR1 and CDR2 (germline): LNHDA, SQIVND (reference sequence). There are 15 residues in the CDR3.

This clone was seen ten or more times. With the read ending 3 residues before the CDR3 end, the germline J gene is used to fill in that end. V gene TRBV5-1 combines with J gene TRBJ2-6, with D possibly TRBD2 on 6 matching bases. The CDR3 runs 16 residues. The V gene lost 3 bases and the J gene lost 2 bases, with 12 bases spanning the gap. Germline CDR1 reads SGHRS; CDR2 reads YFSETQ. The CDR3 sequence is CASSYRGATGANVLTF. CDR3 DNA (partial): TGCGCCAGCAGCTATCGCGGGGCTACTGGGGCCAACGTC.

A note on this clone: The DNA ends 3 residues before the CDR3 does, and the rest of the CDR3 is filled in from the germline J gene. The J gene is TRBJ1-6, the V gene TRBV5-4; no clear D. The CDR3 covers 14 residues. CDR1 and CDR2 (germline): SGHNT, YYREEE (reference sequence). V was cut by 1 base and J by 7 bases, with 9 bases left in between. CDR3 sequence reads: CASSLRGLNSPLHF. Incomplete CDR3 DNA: TGTGCCAGCAGCTTGAGAGGGCTAAATTCACCC.

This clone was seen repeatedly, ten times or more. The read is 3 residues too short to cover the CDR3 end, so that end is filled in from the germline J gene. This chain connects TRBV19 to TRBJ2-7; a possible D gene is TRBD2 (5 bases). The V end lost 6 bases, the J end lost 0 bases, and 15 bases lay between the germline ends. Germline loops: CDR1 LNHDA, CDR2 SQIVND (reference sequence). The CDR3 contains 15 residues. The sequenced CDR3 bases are TGTGCCAGTAGCCCAGTTGAGGGCTTCTCCTACGAG. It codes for CASSPVEGFSYE. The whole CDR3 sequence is CASSPVEGFSYEQYF.

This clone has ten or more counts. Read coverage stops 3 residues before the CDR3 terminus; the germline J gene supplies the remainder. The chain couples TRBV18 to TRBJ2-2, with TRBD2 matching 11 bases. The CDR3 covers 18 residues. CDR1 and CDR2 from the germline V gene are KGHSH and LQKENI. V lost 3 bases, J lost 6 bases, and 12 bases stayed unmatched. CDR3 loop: CASSPPTELAGDSGELFF. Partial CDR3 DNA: TGTGCCAGCTCACCTCCTACGGAACTAGCGGGAGACTCCGGGGAG.

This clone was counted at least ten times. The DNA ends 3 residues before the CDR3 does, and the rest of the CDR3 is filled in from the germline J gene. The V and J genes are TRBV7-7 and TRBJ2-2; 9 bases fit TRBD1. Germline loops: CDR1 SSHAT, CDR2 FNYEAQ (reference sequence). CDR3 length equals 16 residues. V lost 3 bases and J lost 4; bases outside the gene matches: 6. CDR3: CASSFSGTGSTGELFF. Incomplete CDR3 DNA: TGTGCCAGCAGCTTCTCCGGGACAGGGAGCACCGGGGAG.

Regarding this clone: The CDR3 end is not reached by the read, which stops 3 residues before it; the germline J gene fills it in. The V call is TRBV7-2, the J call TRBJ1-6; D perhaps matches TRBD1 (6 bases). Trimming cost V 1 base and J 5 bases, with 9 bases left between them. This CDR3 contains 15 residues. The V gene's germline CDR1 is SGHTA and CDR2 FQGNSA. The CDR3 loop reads CASSLGDIDNSPLHF. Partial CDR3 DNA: TGTGCCAGCAGCTTAGGGGACATTGATAATTCACCC.

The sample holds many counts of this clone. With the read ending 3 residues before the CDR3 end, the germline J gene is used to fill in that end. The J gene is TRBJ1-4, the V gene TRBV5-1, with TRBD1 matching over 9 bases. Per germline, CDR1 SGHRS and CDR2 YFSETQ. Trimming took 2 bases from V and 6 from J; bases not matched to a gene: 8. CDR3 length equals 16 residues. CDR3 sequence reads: CASSFGGDRADEKLFF. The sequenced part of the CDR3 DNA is TGCGCCAGCAGCTTTGGAGGGGACAGGGCCGATGAAAAA.

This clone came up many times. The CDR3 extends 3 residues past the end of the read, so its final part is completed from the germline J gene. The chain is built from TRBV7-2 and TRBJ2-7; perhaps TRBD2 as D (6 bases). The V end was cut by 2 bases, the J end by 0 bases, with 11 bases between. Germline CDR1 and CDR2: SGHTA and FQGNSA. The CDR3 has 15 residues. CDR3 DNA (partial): TGTGCCAGCAGCTTATACGGGACTGGCTCCTACGAG. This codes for CASSLYGTGSYE. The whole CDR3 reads CASSLYGTGSYEQYF.

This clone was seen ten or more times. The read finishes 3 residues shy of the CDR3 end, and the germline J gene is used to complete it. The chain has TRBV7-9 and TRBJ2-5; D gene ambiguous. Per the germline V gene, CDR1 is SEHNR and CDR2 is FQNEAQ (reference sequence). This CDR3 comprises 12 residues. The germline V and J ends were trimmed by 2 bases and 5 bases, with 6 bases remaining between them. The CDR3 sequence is CASSLIDETQYF. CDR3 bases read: TGTGCCAGCAGCTTAATAGATGAGACC.

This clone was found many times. The CDR3 region is CASGTFGYTF. The sequenced CDR3 bases are TGTGCCAGCGGTACTTTCGGC. The rearrangement links TRBV28 to TRBJ1-2; D call uncertain. With the read ending 3 residues before the CDR3 end, the germline J gene is used to fill in that end. This CDR3 has 10 amino acids. CDR1 is MDHEN, CDR2 SYDVKM, per germline.

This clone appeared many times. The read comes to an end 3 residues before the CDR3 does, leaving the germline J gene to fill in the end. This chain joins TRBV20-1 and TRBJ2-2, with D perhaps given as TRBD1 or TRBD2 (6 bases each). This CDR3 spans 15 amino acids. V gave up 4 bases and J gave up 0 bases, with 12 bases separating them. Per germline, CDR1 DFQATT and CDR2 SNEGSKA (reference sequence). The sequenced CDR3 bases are TGCAGTGCTACCGGAGGGACAACGAACACCGGGGAG. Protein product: CSATGGTTNTGE. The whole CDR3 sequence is CSATGGTTNTGELFF.

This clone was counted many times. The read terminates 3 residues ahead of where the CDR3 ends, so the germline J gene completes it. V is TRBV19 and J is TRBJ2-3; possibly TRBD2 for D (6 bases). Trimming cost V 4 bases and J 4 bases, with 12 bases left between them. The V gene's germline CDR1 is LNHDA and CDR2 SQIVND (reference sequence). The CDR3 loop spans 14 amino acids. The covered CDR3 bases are TGTGCCAGTAGTACCCCGGGGGATTCAGATACG. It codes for CASSTPGDSDT. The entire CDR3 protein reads CASSTPGDSDTQYF.

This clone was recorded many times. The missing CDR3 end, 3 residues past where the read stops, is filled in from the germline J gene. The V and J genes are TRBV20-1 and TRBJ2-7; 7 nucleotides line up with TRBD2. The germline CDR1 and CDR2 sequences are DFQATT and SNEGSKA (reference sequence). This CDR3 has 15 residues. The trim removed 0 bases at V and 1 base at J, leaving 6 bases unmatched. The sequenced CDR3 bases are TGCAGTGCTAGAGACACTAGCGCCCTGTCCTACGAG. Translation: CSARDTSALSYE. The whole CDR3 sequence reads CSARDTSALSYEQYF.

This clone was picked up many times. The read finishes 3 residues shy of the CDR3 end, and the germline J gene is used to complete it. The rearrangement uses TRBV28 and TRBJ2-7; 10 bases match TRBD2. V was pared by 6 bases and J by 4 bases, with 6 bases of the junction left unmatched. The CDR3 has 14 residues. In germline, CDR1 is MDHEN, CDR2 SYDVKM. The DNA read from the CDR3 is TGTGCCAGCAGCGCAGCGGGAGGGCCTTACGAG. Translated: CASSAAGGPYE. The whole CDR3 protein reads CASSAAGGPYEQYF.

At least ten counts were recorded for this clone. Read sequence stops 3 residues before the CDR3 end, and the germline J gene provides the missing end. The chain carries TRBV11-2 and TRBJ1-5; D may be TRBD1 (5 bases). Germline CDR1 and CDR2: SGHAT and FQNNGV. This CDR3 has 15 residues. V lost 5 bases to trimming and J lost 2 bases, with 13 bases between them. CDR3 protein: CASSLGGVGNQPQHF. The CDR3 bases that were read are TGTGCCAGCAGCCTTGGGGGGGTTGGCAATCAGCCC.

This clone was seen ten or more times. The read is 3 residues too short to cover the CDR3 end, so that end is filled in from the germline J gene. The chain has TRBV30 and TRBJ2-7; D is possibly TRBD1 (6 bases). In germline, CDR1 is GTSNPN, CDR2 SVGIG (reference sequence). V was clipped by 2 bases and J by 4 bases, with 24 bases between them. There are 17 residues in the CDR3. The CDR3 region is CAWSLPFSTGPRYEQYF. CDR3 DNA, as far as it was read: TGTGCCTGGAGTCTTCCATTTTCGACAGGACCGAGATACGAG.

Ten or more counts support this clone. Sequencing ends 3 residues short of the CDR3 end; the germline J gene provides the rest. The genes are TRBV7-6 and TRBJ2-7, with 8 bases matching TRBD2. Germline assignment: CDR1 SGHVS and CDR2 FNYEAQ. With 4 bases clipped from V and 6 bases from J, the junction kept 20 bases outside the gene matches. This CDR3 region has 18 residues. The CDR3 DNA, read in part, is TGTGCCAGCAGCTCGAGACTAGCGTTAACCCCGTTTGACGGCGAG. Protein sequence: CASSSRLALTPFDGE. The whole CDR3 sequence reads CASSSRLALTPFDGEQYF.

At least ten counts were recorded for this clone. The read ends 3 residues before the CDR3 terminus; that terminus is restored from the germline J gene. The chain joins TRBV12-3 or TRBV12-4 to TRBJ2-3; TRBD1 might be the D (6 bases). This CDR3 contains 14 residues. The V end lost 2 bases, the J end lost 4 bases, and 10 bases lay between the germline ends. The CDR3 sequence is CASSLFGGADTQYF. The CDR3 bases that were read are TGTGCCAGCAGTTTATTTGGGGGCGCAGATACG.

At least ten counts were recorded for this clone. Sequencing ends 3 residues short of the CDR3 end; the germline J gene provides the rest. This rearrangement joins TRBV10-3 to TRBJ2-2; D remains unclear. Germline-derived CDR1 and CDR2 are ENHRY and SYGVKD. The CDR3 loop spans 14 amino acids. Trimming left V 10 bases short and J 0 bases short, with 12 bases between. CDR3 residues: CASLALTNTGELFF. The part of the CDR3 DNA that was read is TGTGCCAGCCTGGCATTAACGAACACCGGGGAG.